These 10 T cell receptor beta chains were all obtained from the same sample, sequenced in a study of shared clonotypes between healthy human individuals. Naive CD8 cells lacked CD45RO and underwent positive selection for CCR7, leaving out terminally differentiated effector memory CD45RA+ cells. Method: immunoSEQ multiplex PCR; TCRdb's copy keeps in-frame clones and lacks some. The sample lists about 800,000 clones, roughly 96% occurring once. Specimen: naive CD8+ T cells sorted from blood. All receptors come from a man aged 30-40 years in good health.

CDR3 in amino acids: CASSLGVGLLTEQYF. In DNA, the CDR3 is TGTGCCAGCAGCTTAGGGGTAGGGCTACTAACCGAGCAGTACTTC. The chain couples TRBV7-9 to TRBJ2-7, with unresolved D. Germline values: CDR1 SEHNR, CDR2 FQNEAQ (reference sequence). With 1 base removed from V and 6 bases from J, the gap between germline ends came to 16 bases. CDR3 length: 15 residues.

The rearrangement uses TRBV2 and TRBJ2-7, with D unclear. Looked up from germline, CDR1 is SNHLY and CDR2 is FYNNEI. V lost 6 bases to trimming and J lost 3 bases, with 9 bases between them. CDR3 length: 12 residues. DNA for the CDR3: TGTGCCAGCAGCCTCCTTATCTACGAGCAGTACTTC. Protein sequence: CASSLLIYEQYF.

The chain couples TRBV7-8 to TRBJ2-7; D not certain. Germline values: CDR1 SGHVS, CDR2 FQNEAQ. The CDR3 loop spans 12 amino acids. With 5 bases removed from V and 2 bases from J, the gap between germline ends came to 7 bases. The CDR3 sequence is CASSLPTYEQYF. The DNA for the CDR3 is TGTGCCAGCAGCCTGCCTACCTACGAGCAGTACTTC.

J is TRBJ1-1 and V is TRBV27, with 8 bases that match TRBD1. V shed 9 bases, J shed 1 base, and the junction held 4 bases outside the gene matches. The CDR3 totals 13 residues. Germline CDR1 reads MNHEY; CDR2 reads SMNVEV (reference sequence). The CDR3 reads CASTGGENTEAFF. CDR3 sequence (DNA): TGTGCCAGTACAGGGGGGGAGAACACTGAAGCTTTCTTT.

The chain uses TRBV2 and TRBJ2-7; D is possibly TRBD2 (5 bases). In germline, CDR1 is SNHLY, CDR2 FYNNEI. V lost 6 bases and J lost 1, with 19 bases in between. This CDR3 comprises 16 residues. The CDR3 is CASSPRTGRSSYEQYF. Written as DNA, the CDR3 is TGTGCCAGCAGCCCCCGGACGGGAAGGTCTTCCTACGAGCAGTACTTC. The whole variable domain, remainder taken from reference TRBV2 and TRBJ2-7, is EPEVTQTPSHQVTQMGQEVILRCVPISNHLYFYWYRQILGQKVEFLVSFYNNEISEKSEIFDDQFSVERPDGSNFTLKIRSTKLEDSAMYFCASSPRTGRSSYEQYFGPGTRLTVT.

The rearrangement joins TRBV7-2 to TRBJ2-1; possible D gene TRBD2, 6 bases. CDR1 is SGHTA, CDR2 FQGNSA, per germline. Between the trimmed V and J ends, which lost 5 bases and 8 bases, there was a span of 16 bases. This CDR3 contains 14 residues. The CDR3 is CASSPGDPGDEQFF. Here the CDR3 DNA reads TGTGCCAGCAGCCCGGGGGACCCTGGCGATGAGCAGTTCTTC.

The V and J genes are TRBV28 and TRBJ2-3; D ambiguous. The CDR3 sequence is 10 residues long. V lost 3 bases and J lost 8, with 3 bases in between. Per germline, CDR1 MDHEN and CDR2 SYDVKM. The CDR3: CASSFGTQYF. The DNA for the CDR3 is TGTGCCAGCAGTTTCGGTACGCAGTATTTT.

The gene calls are TRBV4-1 and TRBJ2-7, with D unclear. Trimming took off 3 bases at V and 3 bases at J, with 12 bases between the two ends. Germline loops: CDR1 MGHRA, CDR2 YSYEKL. The CDR3 consists of 14 residues. This CDR3 reads CASSQSQSYYEQYF. For the CDR3, the DNA is TGCGCCAGCAGCCAGTCGCAGTCCTACTACGAGCAGTACTTC.

This chain connects TRBV10-1 to TRBJ2-1; 10 bases match TRBD2. This CDR3 comprises 16 residues. Germline V gives CDR1 WNHNN, CDR2 SYGVQD (reference sequence). V shed 7 bases and J 1 base; nucleotides not matched to a gene: 7. CDR3 loop: CASIPRLAGSYNEQFF. DNA for the CDR3: TGCGCCAGCATTCCGCGACTAGCGGGTTCCTACAATGAGCAGTTCTTC.

The gene calls are TRBV4-1 and TRBJ2-2, with a tentative D call TRBD2 (6 bases). V gave up 3 bases and J gave up 5 bases, with 10 bases separating them. Germline CDR1 is MGHRA and CDR2 is YSYEKL. The CDR3 covers 14 residues. The CDR3 DNA sequence: TGCGCCAGCAGCCACCGGGAGAGGACCGGGGAGCTGTTTTTT. It encodes CASSHRERTGELFF.